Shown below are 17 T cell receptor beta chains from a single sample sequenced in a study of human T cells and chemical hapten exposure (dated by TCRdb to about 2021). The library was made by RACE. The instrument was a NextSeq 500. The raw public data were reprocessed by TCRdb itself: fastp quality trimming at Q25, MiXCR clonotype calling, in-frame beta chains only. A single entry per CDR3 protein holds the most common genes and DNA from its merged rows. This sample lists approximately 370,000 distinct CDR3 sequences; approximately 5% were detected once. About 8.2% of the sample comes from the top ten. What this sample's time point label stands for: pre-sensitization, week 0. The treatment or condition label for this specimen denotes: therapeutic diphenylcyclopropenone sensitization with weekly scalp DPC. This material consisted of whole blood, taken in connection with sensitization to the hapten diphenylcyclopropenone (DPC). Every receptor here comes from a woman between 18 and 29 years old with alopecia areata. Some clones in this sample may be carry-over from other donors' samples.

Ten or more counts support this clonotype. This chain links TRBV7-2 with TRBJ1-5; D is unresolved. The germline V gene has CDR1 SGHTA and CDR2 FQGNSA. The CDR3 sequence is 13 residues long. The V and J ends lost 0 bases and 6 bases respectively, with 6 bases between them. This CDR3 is CASSLAISQPQHF. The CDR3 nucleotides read TGTGCCAGCAGCTTAGCAATAAGTCAGCCCCAGCATTTT. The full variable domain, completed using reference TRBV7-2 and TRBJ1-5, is GAGVSQSPSNKVTEKGKDVELRCDPISGHTALYWYRQSLGQGLEFLIYFQGNSAPDKSGLPSDRFSAERTGGSVSTLTIQRTQQEDSAVYLCASSLAISQPQHFGDGTRLSIL.

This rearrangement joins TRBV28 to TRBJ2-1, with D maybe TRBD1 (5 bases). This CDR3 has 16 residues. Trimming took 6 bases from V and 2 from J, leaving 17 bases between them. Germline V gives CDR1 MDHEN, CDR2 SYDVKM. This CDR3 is CASSPGAGPTYNEQFF. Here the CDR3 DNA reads TGTGCCAGCAGCCCTGGGGCAGGGCCTACCTACAATGAGCAGTTCTTC.

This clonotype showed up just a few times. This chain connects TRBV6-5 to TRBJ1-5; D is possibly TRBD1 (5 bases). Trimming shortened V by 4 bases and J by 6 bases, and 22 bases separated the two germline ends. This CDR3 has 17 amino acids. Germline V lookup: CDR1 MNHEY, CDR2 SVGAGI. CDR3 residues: CASSSRRDASGSQPQHF. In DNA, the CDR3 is TGTGCCAGCAGTTCCCGCCGGGACGCCAGCGGGAGTCAGCCCCAGCATTTT.

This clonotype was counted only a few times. The CDR3 DNA is TGTGCCAGCAGTACCCTAGCGGGGGTCAACACCGGGGAGCTGTTTTTT. Translating gives CASSTLAGVNTGELFF. V gene TRBV6-2 or TRBV6-3 combines with J gene TRBJ2-2; 10 bases align to TRBD2. The CDR3 extends over 16 amino acids. J lost 2 bases, V lost 5 bases, and 5 bases had no gene match. CDR1 is MNHEY, CDR2 SVGEGT, per germline.

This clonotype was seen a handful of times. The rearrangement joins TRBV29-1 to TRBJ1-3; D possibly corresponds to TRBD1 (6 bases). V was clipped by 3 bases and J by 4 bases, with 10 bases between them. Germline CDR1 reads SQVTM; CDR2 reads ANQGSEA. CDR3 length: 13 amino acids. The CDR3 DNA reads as TGCAGCGTTGAGGCAGGGGTAGGAAACACCATATATTTT. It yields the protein CSVEAGVGNTIYF.

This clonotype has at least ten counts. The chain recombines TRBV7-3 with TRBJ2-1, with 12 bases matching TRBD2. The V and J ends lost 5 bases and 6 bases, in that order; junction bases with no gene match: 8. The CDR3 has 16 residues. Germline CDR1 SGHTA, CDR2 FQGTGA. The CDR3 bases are TGTGCCAGCAGCCTCGGCCGGACTAGCGGGGCCAATGAGCAGTTCTTC. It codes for CASSLGRTSGANEQFF. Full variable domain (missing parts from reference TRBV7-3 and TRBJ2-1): GAGVSQTPSNKVTEKGKYVELRCDPISGHTALYWYRQSLGQGPEFLIYFQGTGAADDSGLPNDRFFAVRPEGSVSTLKIQRTERGDSAVYLCASSLGRTSGANEQFFGPGTRLTVL.

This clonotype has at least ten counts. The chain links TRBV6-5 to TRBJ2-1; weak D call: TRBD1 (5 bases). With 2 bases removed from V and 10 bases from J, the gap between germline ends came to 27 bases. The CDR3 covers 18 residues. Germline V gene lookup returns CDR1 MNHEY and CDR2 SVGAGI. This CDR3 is CASSYLTTQGPWGREQFF. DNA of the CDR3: TGTGCCAGCAGTTACCTAACCACCCAGGGCCCATGGGGTAGGGAGCAGTTCTTC.

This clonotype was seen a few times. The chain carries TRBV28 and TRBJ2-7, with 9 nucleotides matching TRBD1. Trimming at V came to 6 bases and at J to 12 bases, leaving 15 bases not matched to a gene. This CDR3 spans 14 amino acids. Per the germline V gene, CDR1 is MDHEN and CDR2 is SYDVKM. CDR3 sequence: CASSSHTRDRDRYF. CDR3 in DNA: TGTGCCAGCAGCTCACATACCCGGGACAGGGATCGGTACTTC.

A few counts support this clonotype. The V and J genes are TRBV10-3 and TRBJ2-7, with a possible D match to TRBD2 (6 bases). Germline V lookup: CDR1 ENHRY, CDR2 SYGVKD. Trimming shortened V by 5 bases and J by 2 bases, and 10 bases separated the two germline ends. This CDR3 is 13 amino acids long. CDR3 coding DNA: TGTGCCATCAGTCCGGGACTGGCCTACGAGCAGTACTTC. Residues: CAISPGLAYEQYF.

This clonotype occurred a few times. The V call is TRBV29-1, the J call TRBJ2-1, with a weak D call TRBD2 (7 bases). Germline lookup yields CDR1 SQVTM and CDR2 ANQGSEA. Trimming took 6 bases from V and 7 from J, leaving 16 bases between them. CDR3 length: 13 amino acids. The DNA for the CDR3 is TGCAGCGTCCAAAGGGGGGGCTGGAATGAGCAGTTCTTC. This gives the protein CSVQRGGWNEQFF.

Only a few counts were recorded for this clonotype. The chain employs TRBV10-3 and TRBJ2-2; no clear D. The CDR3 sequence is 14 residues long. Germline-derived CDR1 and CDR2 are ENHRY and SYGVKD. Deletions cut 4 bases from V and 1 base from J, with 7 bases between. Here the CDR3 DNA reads TGTGCCATCAGTGTGACTCTGAACACCGGGGAGCTGTTTTTT. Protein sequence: CAISVTLNTGELFF.

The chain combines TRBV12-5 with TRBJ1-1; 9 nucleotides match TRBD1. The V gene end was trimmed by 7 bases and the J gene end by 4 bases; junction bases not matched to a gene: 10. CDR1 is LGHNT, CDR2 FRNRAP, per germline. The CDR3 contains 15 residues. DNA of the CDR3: TGTGCTAGTGCCTTACAGACAGGGGGAGTCACTGAAGCTTTCTTT. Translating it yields CASALQTGGVTEAFF.

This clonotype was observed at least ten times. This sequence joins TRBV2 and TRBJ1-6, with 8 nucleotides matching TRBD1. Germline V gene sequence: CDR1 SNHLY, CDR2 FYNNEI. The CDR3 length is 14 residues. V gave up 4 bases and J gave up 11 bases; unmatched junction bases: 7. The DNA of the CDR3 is TGTGCCAGCAGTGGAGGACAGGGAACCCCACCCCTCCACTTT. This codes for CASSGGQGTPPLHF.

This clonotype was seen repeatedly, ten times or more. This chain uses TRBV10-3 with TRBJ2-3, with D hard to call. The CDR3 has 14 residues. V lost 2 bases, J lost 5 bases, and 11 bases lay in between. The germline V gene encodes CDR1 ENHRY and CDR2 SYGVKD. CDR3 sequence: CAISELSGVDTQYF. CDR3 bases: TGTGCCATCAGTGAGCTGAGTGGGGTAGATACGCAGTATTTT.

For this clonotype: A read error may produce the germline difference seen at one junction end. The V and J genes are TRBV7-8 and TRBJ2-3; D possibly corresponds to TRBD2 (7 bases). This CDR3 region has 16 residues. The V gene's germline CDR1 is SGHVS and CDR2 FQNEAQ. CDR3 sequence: CSSSLVAGASTDTQYF. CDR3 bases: TGTTCCAGCAGCTTAGTTGCGGGGGCGAGCACAGATACGCAGTATTTT.

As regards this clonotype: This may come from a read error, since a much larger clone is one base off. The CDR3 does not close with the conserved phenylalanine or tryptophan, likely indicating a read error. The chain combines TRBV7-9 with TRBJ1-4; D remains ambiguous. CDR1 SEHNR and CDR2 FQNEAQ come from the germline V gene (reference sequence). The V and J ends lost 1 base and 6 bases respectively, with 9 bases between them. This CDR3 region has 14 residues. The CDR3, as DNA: TGTGCCAGCAGCTTAGGCGGGGTTGATGAAAAACTGTTTCTT. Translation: CASSLGGVDEKLFL.

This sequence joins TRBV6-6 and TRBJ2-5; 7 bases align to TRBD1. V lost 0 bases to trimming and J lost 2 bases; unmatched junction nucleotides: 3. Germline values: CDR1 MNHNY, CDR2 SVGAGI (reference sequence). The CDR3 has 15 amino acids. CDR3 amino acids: CASSYSGRGQETQYF. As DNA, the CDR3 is TGTGCCAGCAGTTACTCAGGCAGGGGGCAAGAGACCCAGTACTTC.